This TCR delta chain was retrieved from a study of gamma-delta T cells after stem cell transplantation. TCRdb re-identified clones in the RT-PCR reads via CATT. The table has 15,000 to 17,000 delta-chain clones, less than 10% seen once. This clone was seen many times. TCRdb shows a much larger clone's protein in place of this DNA's translation, and the two differ at residue 12, likely through a read error; the protein shown is translated from the DNA. This CDR3 is 18 amino acids long. J lost 1 base, V lost 3 bases, and 10 bases had no gene match. Germline-derived CDR1 and CDR2 are GEAIGNYY and EKD. The chain is built from TRDV2 and TRDJ1; 13 bases are shared with TRDD3. The sample comprised gamma-delta T cells. This sequence was found in a human donor. It is not recorded whose cells these are; they may come from a transplant donor. The CDR3 spells CACDSLLGDTRFTDKLIF. The CDR3 region has the DNA TGTGCCTGTGACTCATTACTGGGGGATACGCGTTTCACCGATAAACTCATCTTT.